The subject of this entry is one TCR beta chain. As yet, its antigen is unknown. The data originate from a study of T cells in Graves' hyperthyroidism and ophthalmopathy. Study-level findings and limits: Within blood appeared most thyroid clonotypes that had expanded above 0.001.

Based on clinical symptoms, serum thyroxine and TRAb, thyroid ultrasound and orbital computed tomography, diagnoses were reached. Out of approximately 10 ml of fresh peripheral blood came the PBMCs. RNA transcripts provided the source from which TCR beta CDR3 regions were amplified. The primer set for the first-round RT-PCR of the TCR CDR3 was HTBI. TCRdb passed the multiplex PCR reads through MiXCR, listing each CDR3 protein once. Among more than 450,000 distinct CDR3 sequences, 20% were seen once, and the ten largest hold about 45%. The material sequenced was blood. This receptor was obtained from a man aged 35 to 55 with Graves' ophthalmopathy.

The CDR3 loop reads CASSLVRGRAFF. CDR3 bases: TGTGCCAGCAGCTTAGTGCGGGGCCGCGCTTTCTTT. The chain uses TRBV11-2 and TRBJ1-1; TRBD1 is a possible D gene (5 bases). The V end was cut by 1 base, the J end by 11 bases, with 11 bases between. The germline gives CDR1 SGHAT, CDR2 FQNNGV. The length of the CDR3 is 12 residues.